This passage covers 25 T cell receptor beta chains from one sample sequenced in a study of patients and donors after allogeneic stem cell transplantation. TCRdb re-called the RT-PCR reads with MiXCR, one entry per CDR3 protein. The table lists about a million distinct CDR3 sequences, more than 15% of them singletons. Specimen: blood, either unsorted or a sorted T cell fraction (not recorded which). These receptor sequences come from a human donor who was either an allogeneic HSCT recipient or a stem cell or donor lymphocyte infusion donor (not recorded which). It is not recorded whose cells these are; they may come from a transplant donor.

The table lists this clonotype with a few counts. The chain combines TRBV7-9 with TRBJ1-2; D is possibly TRBD1 (5 bases). Germline CDR1 is SEHNR and CDR2 is FQNEAQ (reference sequence). This CDR3 comprises 14 residues. Trimming left V 6 bases short and J 3 bases short, with 14 bases between. This chain's CDR3 is CASRDSGGDYGYTF. For the CDR3, the DNA is TGTGCCAGCAGGGATTCGGGGGGGGACTATGGCTACACCTTC.

This clonotype was picked up a small number of times. The rearrangement joins TRBV7-9 to TRBJ2-1; a weak D match, TRBD2 (5 bases). Trimming cost V 1 base and J 9 bases, with 7 bases left between them. The V gene's germline CDR1 is SEHNR and CDR2 FQNEAQ (reference sequence). The CDR3 runs 12 residues. This CDR3 reads CASSLDEGEQFF. CDR3 sequence (DNA): TGTGCCAGCAGCTTAGACGAGGGTGAGCAGTTCTTC.

The chain is built from TRBV6-1 and TRBJ2-5; a possible D gene is TRBD2 (7 bases). Germline CDR1 reads MNHNS; CDR2 reads SASEGT. The CDR3 has 13 residues. V was clipped by 7 bases and J by 5 bases, with 14 bases between them. The CDR3 sequence is CASKTGGRETQYF. In nucleotides, the CDR3 is TGTGCCAGCAAAACGGGGGGCCGGGAGACCCAGTACTTC.

This clonotype was recorded many times. The chain carries TRBV6-1 and TRBJ2-5; tentative D call: TRBD1 (5 bases). Between the trimmed V and J ends, which lost 6 bases and 1 base, there was a span of 12 bases. From germline, CDR1 is MNHNS and CDR2 SASEGT. CDR3 length equals 14 residues. The CDR3 is CASSPVGVQETQYF. In DNA form, the CDR3 reads TGTGCCAGCAGCCCCGTAGGGGTCCAAGAGACCCAGTACTTC.

This clonotype was recorded a few times. The chain couples TRBV5-1 to TRBJ2-7, with D unclear. The V end lost 1 base, the J end lost 2 bases, and 7 bases lay between the germline ends. CDR1 is SGHRS, CDR2 YFSETQ, per germline. This CDR3 has 13 amino acids. The CDR3 bases are TGCGCCAGCAGCTTGCTTTCAGCCTACGAGCAGTACTTC. Amino acid sequence: CASSLLSAYEQYF.

With regard to this clonotype: This may stem from a read error, because a much larger clone lies one nucleotide away. This chain connects TRBV12-3 or TRBV12-4 to TRBJ1-2, with no clear D. The CDR3 extends over 13 amino acids. CDR3 region: CANSFGKGYGYTF. The CDR3 nucleotides read TGTGCCAACAGTTTCGGCAAGGGCTATGGCTACACCTTC.

The V gene is TRBV12-3 or TRBV12-4, the J gene TRBJ1-4; D might be TRBD1 (6 bases). The CDR3 extends over 16 amino acids. With 6 bases removed from V and 2 bases from J, the gap between germline ends came to 16 bases. The CDR3 sequence: CASSLGGKGTNEKLFF. The CDR3, as DNA: TGTGCCAGCAGCCTAGGGGGGAAGGGGACTAATGAAAAACTGTTTTTT.

This rearrangement joins TRBV12-3 or TRBV12-4 to TRBJ1-5; no clear D. The CDR3 runs 13 residues. Trimming removed 1 base at V and 9 bases at J, with 10 bases between. The chain's CDR3 is CASSLGQGRPQHF. CDR3 coding DNA: TGTGCCAGCAGTTTAGGTCAAGGTCGGCCCCAGCATTTT.

V usage is TRBV4-2 and J usage is TRBJ2-3, with 15 bases lining up with TRBD2. The CDR3 covers 17 residues. After removal of 1 base from V and 3 bases from J, the junction contained 2 bases not matched to a gene. Germline CDR1 and CDR2: LGHNA and YNFKEQ. The CDR3 sequence: CASSQGGLAGGTDTQYF. The CDR3 bases are TGTGCCAGCAGCCAAGGGGGACTAGCGGGAGGAACAGATACGCAGTATTTT.

This clonotype has only a few counts. The V call is TRBV28, the J call TRBJ2-3; D is undetermined. V shed 2 bases and J shed 6 bases, with 12 bases lying between them. The germline V gene has CDR1 MDHEN and CDR2 SYDVKM. CDR3 length: 14 residues. The CDR3 region is CASSLRQAADTQYF. For the CDR3, the DNA is TGTGCCAGCAGTTTAAGGCAGGCGGCCGATACGCAGTATTTT.

The chain is built from TRBV20-1 and TRBJ2-4; the D is unclear. This CDR3 contains 15 residues. The V gene lost 0 bases and the J gene lost 0 bases, with 9 bases spanning the gap. Germline values: CDR1 DFQATT, CDR2 SNEGSKA (reference sequence). CDR3 in DNA: TGCAGTGCTAGAGATCTAACGGGAGCCAAAAACATTCAGTACTTC. It yields the protein CSARDLTGAKNIQYF.

This sequence joins TRBV12-3 or TRBV12-4 and TRBJ1-4; TRBD1 matches 7 bases. CDR3 length equals 14 residues. J gave up 7 bases and V 6 bases, and 8 bases lay outside the gene matches. CDR3 DNA: TGTGCCAGCAGCGAGGGGGCTCGAGGTGAAAAACTGTTTTTT. Protein: CASSEGARGEKLFF.

This clonotype was counted ten times or more. The rearrangement uses TRBV12-3 or TRBV12-4 and TRBJ2-3; D tentatively fits TRBD1 or TRBD2 (5 bases each). With 1 base removed from V and 2 bases from J, the gap between germline ends came to 13 bases. CDR3 size: 16 residues. In nucleotides, the CDR3 is TGTGCCAGCAGTTTAGTCCGGAGGACATTCACAGATACGCAGTATTTT. Amino acids: CASSLVRRTFTDTQYF.

This clonotype was counted a few times. The chain has TRBV20-1 and TRBJ2-7; TRBD2 matches at 9 bases. Germline CDR1 reads DFQATT; CDR2 reads SNEGSKA (reference sequence). CDR3 size: 15 residues. Unmatched junction bases numbered 10, after V lost 1 base and J lost 6 bases. DNA of the CDR3: TGCAGTGCTAGAGTGGGCCCGGGACTAGCTCTCGAGCAGTACTTC. Residues: CSARVGPGLALEQYF.

The chain has TRBV4-1 and TRBJ2-7; no clear D gene. The germline V and J ends were trimmed by 4 bases and 0 bases, with 13 bases remaining between them. The CDR3 totals 15 residues. Germline V lookup: CDR1 MGHRA, CDR2 YSYEKL. DNA of the CDR3: TGCGCCAGCAGCCCCCGGGCCATAAGCTCCTACGAGCAGTACTTC. This translates into CASSPRAISSYEQYF.

The rearrangement uses TRBV9 and TRBJ2-1; tentative D call: TRBD1 (7 bases). Trimming shortened V by 3 bases and J by 9 bases, and 10 bases separated the two germline ends. Germline V gives CDR1 SGDLS, CDR2 YYNGEE. This CDR3 comprises 12 residues. DNA for the CDR3: TGTGCCAGCAGCGCCCAGGGGGGTGAGCAGTTCTTC. It specifies CASSAQGGEQFF. Supplemented by reference TRBV9 and TRBJ2-1, the full variable domain reads DSGVTQTPKHLITATGQRVTLRCSPRSGDLSVYWYQQSLDQGLQFLIQYYNGEERAKGNILERFSAQQFPDLHSELNLSSLELGDSALYFCASSAQGGEQFFGPGTRLTVL.

V is TRBV7-3 and J is TRBJ2-1; TRBD1 agrees at 9 bases. Trimming took 5 bases from V and 5 from J; bases not matched to a gene: 7. Germline CDR1 reads SGHTA; CDR2 reads FQGTGA. This CDR3 spans 15 amino acids. Here the CDR3 DNA reads TGTGCCAGCAGCCAAGGGGACAGGGCCGACAATGAGCAGTTCTTC. Its translation is CASSQGDRADNEQFF.

The V gene is TRBV27, the J gene TRBJ2-7; 10 bases line up with TRBD2. Trimming at V came to 5 bases and at J to 6 bases, leaving 7 bases not matched to a gene. Germline assignment: CDR1 MNHEY and CDR2 SMNVEV (reference sequence). The CDR3 length is 14 residues. Written as DNA, the CDR3 is TGTGCCAGCAGTCTACTAGCGGGGTATTCCGAGCAGTACTTC. Residues: CASSLLAGYSEQYF.

This chain uses TRBV20-1 with TRBJ2-5; D remains ambiguous. The ends were cut back, 3 bases at V and 7 bases at J, with 15 bases in the middle. The CDR3 covers 13 residues. Germline loops: CDR1 DFQATT, CDR2 SNEGSKA (reference sequence). CDR3 sequence reads: CSASPRTALTQYF. CDR3 DNA: TGCAGTGCTAGCCCTCGGACGGCCTTGACCCAGTACTTC.

The chain combines TRBV4-1 with TRBJ2-2; D perhaps matches TRBD2 (6 bases). V was pared by 0 bases and J by 6 bases, with 17 bases between. CDR1 and CDR2 from the germline V gene are MGHRA and YSYEKL. The CDR3 length is 17 residues. The CDR3: CASSQDSTRLEAGELFF. CDR3 nucleotide sequence: TGCGCCAGCAGCCAAGATTCTACGCGACTAGAAGCCGGGGAGCTGTTTTTT.

This clonotype was seen a few times. V and J are TRBV27 and TRBJ2-3; unclear D gene. V shed 3 bases and J shed 0 bases, with 7 bases lying between them. The CDR3 loop spans 14 amino acids. Germline CDR1 MNHEY, CDR2 SMNVEV (reference sequence). In DNA, the CDR3 is TGTGCCAGCAGTTTCTATTCTAGCACAGATACGCAGTATTTT. Its translation: CASSFYSSTDTQYF.

In its sample, this clonotype was seen a few times. This chain joins TRBV4-2 and TRBJ2-6; D gene ambiguous. The CDR3 runs to 14 residues. The V and J ends lost 2 bases and 2 bases respectively, with 4 bases between them. Germline values: CDR1 LGHNA, CDR2 YNFKEQ. CDR3 protein: CASSQSAGANVLTF. The CDR3 DNA is TGTGCCAGCAGCCAATCAGCTGGGGCCAACGTCCTGACTTTC.

This clonotype was counted only a few times. The CDR3 loop is CASTAGREYEQYF. CDR3 sequence (DNA): TGTGCCAGCACCGCCGGCAGGGAATACGAGCAGTACTTC. The chain couples TRBV25-1 to TRBJ2-7, with D possibly TRBD1 on 5 matching bases. The CDR3 runs to 13 residues. Germline V gene lookup returns CDR1 MGHDK and CDR2 SYGVNS. With 7 bases removed from V and 4 bases from J, the gap between germline ends came to 14 bases.

The chain recombines TRBV11-3 with TRBJ2-5, with D possibly TRBD2 on 6 matching bases. CDR1 is SGHNT and CDR2 is YENEEA in the germline V gene. The V end lost 6 bases, the J end lost 3 bases, and 14 bases lay between the germline ends. This CDR3 region has 14 residues. This CDR3 is CASSPLRREETQYF. CDR3 in DNA: TGTGCCAGCAGTCCTCTGCGGAGGGAAGAGACCCAGTACTTC.

This clonotype has a count of ten or more. The chain is built from TRBV9 and TRBJ2-3; 9 nucleotides align to TRBD2. The CDR3 has 14 residues. V trimming: 0 bases; J trimming: 7 bases; junction bases outside the gene matches: 3. CDR1 SGDLS and CDR2 YYNGEE come from the germline V gene. The CDR3 sequence: CASSVVAGDYTQYF. The CDR3 DNA reads as TGTGCCAGCAGCGTAGTAGCGGGGGACTATACGCAGTATTTT.